This T cell receptor beta chain was documented in a study of OX40 agonist ivuxolimab in advanced cancers. Turning to the study itself: Every 2 weeks, patients received ivuxolimab intravenously, dosed at 0.01 to 10 mg/kg. Notes on the study in general: CD8+ T cells showed, on average, more clonal expansion than CD4+ cells.

Clones were sequenced by immunoSEQ multiplex PCR, and TCRdb holds only the in-frame ones, with some missing. This table holds tens of thousands of clones, around 90% found once. CDR1 is MNHEY, CDR2 SMNVEV, per germline (reference sequence). The CDR3 runs to 13 residues. Trimming took off 7 bases at V and 8 bases at J, with 14 bases between the two ends. In this sample, this clone turned up a few times. The antigen is not known. The source of this sequence is an adult with an advanced solid tumor such as melanoma, head and neck, liver or kidney cancer. The chain uses TRBV27 and TRBJ1-4; a weak D match, TRBD1 (5 bases). Specimen: CD4+ or CD8+ T cells sorted from blood, collected in a trial of the OX40 agonist ivuxolimab. The CDR3 spells CASTGTRREKLFF. DNA for the CDR3: TGTGCCAGCACTGGGACCCGACGCGAAAAACTGTTTTTT.